The clone carrying this T cell receptor beta chain turned up a few times. Between the trimmed V and J ends, which lost 1 base and 0 bases, there was a span of 14 bases. Looked up from germline, CDR1 is MGHRA and CDR2 is YSYEKL. The CDR3 contains 17 residues. This entry belongs to a study of CXCR3 chemokines and chemotherapy response in bladder cancer. TCRdb re-derived calls from the PCR reads in MiXCR, one entry per CDR3 protein. The sample holds around 1,400 distinct CDR3 sequences, 5.8% seen once. This TCR was sampled from a human donor with bladder cancer that responded to neoadjuvant chemotherapy. Sample collection was performed from a patient whose treatment included neoadjuvant chemotherapy. The chain employs TRBV4-1 and TRBJ2-3; D is undetermined. CDR3: CASSQASRFASTDTQYF. As DNA, the CDR3 is TGCGCCAGCAGCCAAGCATCCAGGTTCGCTAGCACAGATACGCAGTATTTT.